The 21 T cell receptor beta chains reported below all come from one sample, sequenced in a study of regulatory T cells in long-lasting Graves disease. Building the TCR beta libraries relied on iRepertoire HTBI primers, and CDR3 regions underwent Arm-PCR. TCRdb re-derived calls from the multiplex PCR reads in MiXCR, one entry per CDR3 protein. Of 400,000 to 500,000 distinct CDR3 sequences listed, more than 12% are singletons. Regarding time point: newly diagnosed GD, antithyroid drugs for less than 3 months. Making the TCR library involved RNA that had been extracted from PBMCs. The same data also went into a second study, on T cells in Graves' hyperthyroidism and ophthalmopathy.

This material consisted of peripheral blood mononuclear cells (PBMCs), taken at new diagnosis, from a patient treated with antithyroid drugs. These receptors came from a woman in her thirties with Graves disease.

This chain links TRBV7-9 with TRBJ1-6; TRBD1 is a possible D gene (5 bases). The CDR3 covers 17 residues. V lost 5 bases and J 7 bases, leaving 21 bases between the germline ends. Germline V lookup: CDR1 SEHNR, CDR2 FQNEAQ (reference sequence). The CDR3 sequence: CASSHLGEVGLNSPLHF. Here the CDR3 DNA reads TGTGCCAGCAGCCATCTGGGGGAGGTAGGATTGAATTCACCCCTCCACTTT.

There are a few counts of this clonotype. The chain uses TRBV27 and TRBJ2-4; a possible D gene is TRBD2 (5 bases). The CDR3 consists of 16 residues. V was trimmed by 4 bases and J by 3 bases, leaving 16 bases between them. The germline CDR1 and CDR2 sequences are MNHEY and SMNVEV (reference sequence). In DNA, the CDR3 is TGTGCCAGCAGTTCACCGACCCGGGATGGCAAAAACATTCAGTACTTC. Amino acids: CASSSPTRDGKNIQYF.

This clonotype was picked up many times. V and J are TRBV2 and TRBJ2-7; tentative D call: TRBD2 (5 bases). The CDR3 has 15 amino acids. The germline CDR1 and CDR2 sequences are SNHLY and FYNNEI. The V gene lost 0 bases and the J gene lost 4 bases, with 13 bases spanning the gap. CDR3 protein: CASSEAGAEWYEQYF. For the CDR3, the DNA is TGTGCCAGCAGTGAAGCTGGAGCGGAGTGGTACGAGCAGTACTTC.

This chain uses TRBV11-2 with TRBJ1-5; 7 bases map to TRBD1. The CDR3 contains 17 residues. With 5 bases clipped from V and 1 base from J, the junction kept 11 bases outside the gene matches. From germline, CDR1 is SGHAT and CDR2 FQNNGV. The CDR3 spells CASSTTRTGTSNQPQHF. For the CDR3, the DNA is TGTGCCAGCAGCACGACTAGGACAGGAACAAGCAATCAGCCCCAGCATTTT. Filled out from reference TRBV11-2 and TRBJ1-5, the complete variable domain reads EAGVAQSPRYKIIEKRQSVAFWCNPISGHATLYWYQQILGQGPKLLIQFQNNGVVDDSQLPKDRFSAERLKGVDSTLKIQPAKLEDSAVYLCASSTTRTGTSNQPQHFGDGTRLSIL.

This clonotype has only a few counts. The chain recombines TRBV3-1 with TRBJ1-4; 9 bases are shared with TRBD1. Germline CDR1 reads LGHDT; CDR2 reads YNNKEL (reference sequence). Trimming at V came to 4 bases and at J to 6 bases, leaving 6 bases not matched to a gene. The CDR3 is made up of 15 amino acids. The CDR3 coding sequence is TGTGCCAGCAGCCGAAACAGGGGGCGGGATGAAAAACTGTTTTTT. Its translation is CASSRNRGRDEKLFF.

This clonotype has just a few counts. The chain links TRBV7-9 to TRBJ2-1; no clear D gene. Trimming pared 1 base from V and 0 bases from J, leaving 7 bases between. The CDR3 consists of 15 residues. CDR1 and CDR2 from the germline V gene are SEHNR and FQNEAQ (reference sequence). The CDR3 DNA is TGTGCCAGCAGCTTAGTAGTGAGCTCCTACAATGAGCAGTTCTTC. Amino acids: CASSLVVSSYNEQFF.

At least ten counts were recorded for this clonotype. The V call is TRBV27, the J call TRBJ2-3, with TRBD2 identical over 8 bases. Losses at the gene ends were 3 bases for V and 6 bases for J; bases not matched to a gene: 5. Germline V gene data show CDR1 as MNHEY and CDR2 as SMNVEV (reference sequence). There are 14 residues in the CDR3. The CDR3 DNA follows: TGTGCCAGCAGTTTCGGGGGGGGAATTGATACGCAGTATTTT. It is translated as CASSFGGGIDTQYF.

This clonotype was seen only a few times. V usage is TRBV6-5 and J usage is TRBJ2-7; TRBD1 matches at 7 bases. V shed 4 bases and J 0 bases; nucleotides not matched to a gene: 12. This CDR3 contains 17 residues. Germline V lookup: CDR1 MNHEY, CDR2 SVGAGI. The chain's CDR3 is CASSSPRGLRSSYEQYF. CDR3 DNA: TGTGCCAGCAGTTCCCCGAGGGGGCTAAGGAGCTCCTACGAGCAGTACTTC.

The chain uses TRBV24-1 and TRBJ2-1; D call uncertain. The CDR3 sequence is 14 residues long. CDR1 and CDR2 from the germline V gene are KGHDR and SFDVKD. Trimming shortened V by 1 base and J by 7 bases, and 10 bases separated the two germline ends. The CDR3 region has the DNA TGTGCCACCAGTGATTTTTTACAAGAAAATGAGCAGTTCTTC. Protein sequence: CATSDFLQENEQFF.

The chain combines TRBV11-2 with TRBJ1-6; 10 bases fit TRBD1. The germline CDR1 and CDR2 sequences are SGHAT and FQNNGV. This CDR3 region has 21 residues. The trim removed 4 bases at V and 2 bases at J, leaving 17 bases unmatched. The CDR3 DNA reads TGTGCCAGCAGCTGGGGGACAGGGGAAGATCCGCGAAGCCCCTATAATTCACCCCTCCACTTT. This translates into CASSWGTGEDPRSPYNSPLHF.

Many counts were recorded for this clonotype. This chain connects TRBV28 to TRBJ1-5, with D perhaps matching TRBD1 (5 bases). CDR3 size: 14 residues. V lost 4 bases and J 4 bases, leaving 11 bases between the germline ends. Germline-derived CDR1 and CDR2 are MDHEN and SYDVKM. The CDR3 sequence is CASSSGAVNQPQHF. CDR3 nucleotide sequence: TGTGCCAGCAGTTCCGGGGCAGTAAATCAGCCCCAGCATTTT.

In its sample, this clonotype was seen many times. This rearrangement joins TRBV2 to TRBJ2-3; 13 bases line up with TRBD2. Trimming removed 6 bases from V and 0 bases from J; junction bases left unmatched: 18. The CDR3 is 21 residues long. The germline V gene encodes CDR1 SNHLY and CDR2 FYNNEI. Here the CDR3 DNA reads TGTGCCAGCAGCAAGCGGAGGGGACTAGCGGGACCCCACGGGAGCACAGATACGCAGTATTTT. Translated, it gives CASSKRRGLAGPHGSTDTQYF.

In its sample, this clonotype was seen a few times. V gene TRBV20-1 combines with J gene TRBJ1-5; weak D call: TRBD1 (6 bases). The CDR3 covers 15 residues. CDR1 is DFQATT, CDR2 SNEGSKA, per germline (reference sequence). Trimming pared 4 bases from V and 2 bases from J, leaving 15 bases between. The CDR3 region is CSAMRQVSGNQPQHF. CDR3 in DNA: TGCAGTGCTATGAGACAGGTTTCAGGCAATCAGCCCCAGCATTTT.

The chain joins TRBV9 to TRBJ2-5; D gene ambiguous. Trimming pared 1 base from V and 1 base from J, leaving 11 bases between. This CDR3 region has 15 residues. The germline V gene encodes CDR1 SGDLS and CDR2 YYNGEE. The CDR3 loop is CASSVLPRFQETQYF. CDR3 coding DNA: TGTGCCAGCAGCGTACTCCCCCGGTTCCAAGAGACCCAGTACTTC. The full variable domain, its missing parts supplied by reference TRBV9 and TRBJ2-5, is DSGVTQTPKHLITATGQRVTLRCSPRSGDLSVYWYQQSLDQGLQFLIQYYNGEERAKGNILERFSAQQFPDLHSELNLSSLELGDSALYFCASSVLPRFQETQYFGPGTRLLVL.

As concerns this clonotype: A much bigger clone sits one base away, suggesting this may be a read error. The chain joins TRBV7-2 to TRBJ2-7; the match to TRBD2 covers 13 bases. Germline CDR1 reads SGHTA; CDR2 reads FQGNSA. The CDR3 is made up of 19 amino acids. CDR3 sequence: CASSPKAGTSGIPSHEQYF. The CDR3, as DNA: TGTGCCAGCAGTCCTAAAGCCGGGACTAGCGGGATACCCTCCCACGAGCAGTACTTC.

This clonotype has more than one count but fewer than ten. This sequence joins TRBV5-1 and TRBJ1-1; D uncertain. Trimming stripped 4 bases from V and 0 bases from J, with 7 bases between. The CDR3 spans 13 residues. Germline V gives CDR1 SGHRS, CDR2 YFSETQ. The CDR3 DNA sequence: TGCGCCAGCAGCGCTTGGCTGAACACTGAAGCTTTCTTT. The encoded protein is CASSAWLNTEAFF.

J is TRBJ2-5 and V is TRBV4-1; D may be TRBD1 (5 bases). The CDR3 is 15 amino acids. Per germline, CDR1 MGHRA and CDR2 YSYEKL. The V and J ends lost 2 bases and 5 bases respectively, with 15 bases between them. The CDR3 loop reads CASSQTPVTVETQYF. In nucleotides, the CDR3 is TGCGCCAGCAGCCAAACCCCAGTGACAGTTGAGACCCAGTACTTC.

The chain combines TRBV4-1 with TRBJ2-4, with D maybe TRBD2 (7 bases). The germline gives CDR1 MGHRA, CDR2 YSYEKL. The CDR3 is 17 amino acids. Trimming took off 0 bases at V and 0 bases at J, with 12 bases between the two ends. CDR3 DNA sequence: TGCGCCAGCAGCCAAGATGGAGGGGGGGTAGCCAAAAACATTCAGTACTTC. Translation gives CASSQDGGGVAKNIQYF.

CDR3 DNA sequence: TGTGCCAGCAGGTCCCTAGCGGGTTACGAGCAGTACTTC. This encodes CASRSLAGYEQYF. This chain joins TRBV6-1 and TRBJ2-7, with 8 nucleotides matching TRBD2. The V gene end was trimmed by 6 bases and the J gene end by 4 bases; junction bases not matched to a gene: 5. CDR1 MNHNS and CDR2 SASEGT come from the germline V gene. The CDR3 sequence is 13 residues long.

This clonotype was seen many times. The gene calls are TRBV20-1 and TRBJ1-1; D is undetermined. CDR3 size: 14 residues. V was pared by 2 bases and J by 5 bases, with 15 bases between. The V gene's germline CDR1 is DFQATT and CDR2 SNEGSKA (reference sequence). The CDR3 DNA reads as TGCAGTGCTAGAAAGGCCAGACTGGGAACTGAAGCTTTCTTT. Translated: CSARKARLGTEAFF.

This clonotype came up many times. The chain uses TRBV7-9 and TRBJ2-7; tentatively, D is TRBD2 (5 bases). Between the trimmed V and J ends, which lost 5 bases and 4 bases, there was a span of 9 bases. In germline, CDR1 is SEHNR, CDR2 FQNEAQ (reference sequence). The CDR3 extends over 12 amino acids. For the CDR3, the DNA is TGTGCCAGCAGCGCGACTATATACGAGCAGTACTTC. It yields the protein CASSATIYEQYF.